Reported below is one TCR beta chain. Its antigen is not yet known. No quality values exist for individual bases; no much larger clone is one base distant. Based on the germline V gene, the CDR1 and CDR2 sequences are SGDLS and YYNGEE. Including the terminal cysteine and phenylalanine, the CDR3 comprises 14 residues. Left in the record is the CDR3 DNA by itself, 42 bases read in frame from the first base. V sheds 0 bases and J sheds 2 bases, leaving 8 bases between their ends. This sample stems from a study of quantifying T cell responses using KT2 cells (dated by TCRdb to 2016 to 2017). General notes on the study: RNA was DNase-treated and reverse transcribed with TCR alpha and beta constant-region primers, mostly using SuperScript III. To prevent over-amplification, PCR2 was performed as a SYBR Green qPCR and halted at a predetermined fluorescence threshold. The efficiency of the T4 ligation step under optimum conditions was estimated to be above 9%.

Overall study results and their limits: Saturation in the detection of KT2 sequences was observed at very high KT2 spike-in numbers. KT2 sequences were still detected at the lowest spike-in tested, roughly one KT2 cell per 100,000 PBMC. No side-by-side comparison between this pipeline and other TCR sequencing techniques was included in the study. Counts of KT2 alpha and beta sequences scaled linearly with input KT2 cell number over several orders of magnitude.

Libraries were made using UMI-ligation and nested PCR. T4 RNA ligase 1 was used to ligate a single-stranded oligonucleotide containing the Illumina SP2 sequence and a UMI to the 3' end of the cDNA. PCR1 ran three to four cycles (98°C 15 s, 69°C 30 s, 72°C 40 s); the beta primer was an equimolar mix of RC1.1 and RC1.2 covering TRBC1 and TRBC2. Starting at PCR2, TCR alpha and beta chains were handled separately, and sample indices and Illumina adaptors were added. Placed after an 8-base spacer, the UMI was made up of 12 random nucleotides arranged as two hexamers with a spacer between them. The libraries were sequenced on an Illumina MiSeq using v2 2x251 paired-end chemistry, usually with around eleven samples in each run. PhiX DNA was added at about 5-7.5% to each sequencing library so that diversity was increased. On the authors' methods: The raw reads were converted into FASTQ with bcl2fastq and then demultiplexed by dual indices with Demultiplexor. V and J genes were assigned by Decombinator through tag matching, with a single base-pair mismatch being allowed. Using UMIs, Collapsinator corrected both sequencing errors and the frequency errors that come from PCR heterogeneity. CDR3Translator converted Decombinator identifiers to nucleotide sequence, translated to amino acids, and extracted CDR3 using C- and N-terminal motifs. Each distinct KT2 TCR was counted as one cluster of KT2 sequences that shared a single unique molecular identifier. The raw public reads went through TCRdb reprocessing: fastp at Q25, MiXCR clone calling, in-frame beta chains kept. Under each unique CDR3 protein, matching rows form one entry showing the most common genes and DNA. V and J calls and clone size were set by TCRdb, not the authors. This sample gives about 53,000 distinct CDR3 sequences in total; over 9% of them show up just once. In total, the top ten clones hold about 9% of the sample.

Known numbers of KT2, a T cell clone whose TCR had been sequenced previously, were spiked into unfractionated PBMC to test the sensitivity and accuracy of the pipeline. A range of KT2-to-PBMC ratios was produced by mixing KT2 cells with a fixed number of PBMC. The V and J genes are TRBV9 and TRBJ2-5; there is no confident call for the D gene. The receptor was derived from a human donor. Specimen: PBMCs spiked with cells of the T cell clone KT2. The CDR3 region reads CASSVGRKQETQYF. The DNA sequence is TGTGCCAGCAGCGTAGGGCGGAAACAAGAGACCCAGTACTTC.